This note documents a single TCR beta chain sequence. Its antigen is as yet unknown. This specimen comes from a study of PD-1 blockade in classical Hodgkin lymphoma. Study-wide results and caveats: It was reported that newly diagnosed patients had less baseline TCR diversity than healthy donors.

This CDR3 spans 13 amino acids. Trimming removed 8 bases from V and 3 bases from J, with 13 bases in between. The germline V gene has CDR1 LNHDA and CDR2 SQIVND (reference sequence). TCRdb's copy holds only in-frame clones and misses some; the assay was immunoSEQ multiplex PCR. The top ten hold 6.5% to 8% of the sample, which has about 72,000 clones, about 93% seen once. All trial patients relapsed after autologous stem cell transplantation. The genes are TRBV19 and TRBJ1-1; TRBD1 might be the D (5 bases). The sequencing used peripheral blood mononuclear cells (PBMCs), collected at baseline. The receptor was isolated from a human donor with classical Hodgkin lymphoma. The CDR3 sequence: CASGGVGDTEAFF. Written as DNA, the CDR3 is TGTGCCAGTGGAGGGGTCGGGGACACTGAAGCTTTCTTT.